The following is a T cell receptor beta chain sequence with its context. Axillary draining lymph nodes of breast cancer patients supplied the node samples. TCRdb re-called the multiplex PCR reads through MiXCR, storing one row per CDR3 protein. The table records approximately 250,000 distinct CDR3 sequences, roughly a third of them present only once. The data stem from a study of breast tumors, draining lymph nodes, adjacent tissues. The ends lost 4 bases at V and 5 bases at J; junction bases unmatched: 11. This CDR3 spans 16 amino acids. Germline V gene lookup returns CDR1 SGHNT and CDR2 YYREEE (reference sequence).

The V gene is TRBV5-4, the J gene TRBJ2-2, with TRBD1 identical over 7 bases. The receptor was isolated from a female donor with breast cancer. Some clones in this sample may be carry-over from other donors' samples. Sequenced: axillary lymph node tissue. CDR3 bases: TGTGCCAGCAGCCCCGGACAGGCGGCCTTAACCGGGGAGCTGTTTTTT. Its protein product is CASSPGQAALTGELFF.